This T cell receptor (beta chain) was obtained from a study of T cells in localized non-small cell lung cancer. Here immunoSEQ multiplex PCR was the method, and the copy in TCRdb shows in-frame clones only, minus some. Altogether tens of thousands of clones are present, approximately 90% being singletons, with the ten largest covering approximately 9.4%. General study findings and limits: Longer overall survival associated with higher blood T cell density; shorter survival with higher adjacent-lung clonality. Only one tumor region was sequenced, so heterogeneity remains possible. Tumor trailed uninvolved adjacent lung in T cell clonality, which peaked there.

In this sample, this clone turned up once. What it binds is not known. Germline V gene sequence: CDR1 ENHRY, CDR2 SYGVKD. The V gene lost 4 bases and the J gene lost 6 bases, with 19 bases spanning the gap. CDR3 length: 16 amino acids. The chain is built from TRBV10-3 and TRBJ1-3, with D possibly TRBD1 on 6 matching bases. This receptor was identified in a woman aged 35 to 75 with stage III lung adenocarcinoma. Source: peripheral blood mononuclear cells, taken before any cancer treatment. The CDR3 nucleotides read TGTGCCATCAGTGGAGGGGGAACGAAGAGTCAAAACACCATATATTTT. This gives the protein CAISGGGTKSQNTIYF.